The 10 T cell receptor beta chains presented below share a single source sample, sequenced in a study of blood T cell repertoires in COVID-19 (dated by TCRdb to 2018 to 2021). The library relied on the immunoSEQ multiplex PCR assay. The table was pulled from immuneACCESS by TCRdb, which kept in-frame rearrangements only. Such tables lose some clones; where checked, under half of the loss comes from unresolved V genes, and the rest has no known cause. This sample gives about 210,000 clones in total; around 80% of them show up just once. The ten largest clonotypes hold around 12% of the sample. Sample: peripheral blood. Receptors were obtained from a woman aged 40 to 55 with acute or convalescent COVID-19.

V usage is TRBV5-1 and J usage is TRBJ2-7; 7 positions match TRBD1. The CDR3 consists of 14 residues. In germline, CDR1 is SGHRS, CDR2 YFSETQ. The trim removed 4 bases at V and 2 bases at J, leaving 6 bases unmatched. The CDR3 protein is CASSVLTGTYEQYF. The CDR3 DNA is TGCGCCAGCAGCGTACTGACAGGGACCTACGAGCAGTACTTC.

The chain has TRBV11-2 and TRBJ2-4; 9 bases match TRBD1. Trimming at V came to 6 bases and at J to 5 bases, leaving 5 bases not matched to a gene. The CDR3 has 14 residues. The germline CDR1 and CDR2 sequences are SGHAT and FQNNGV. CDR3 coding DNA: TGTGCCAGCAGTTCCTGGACAGGGGAAAACATTCAGTACTTC. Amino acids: CASSSWTGENIQYF.

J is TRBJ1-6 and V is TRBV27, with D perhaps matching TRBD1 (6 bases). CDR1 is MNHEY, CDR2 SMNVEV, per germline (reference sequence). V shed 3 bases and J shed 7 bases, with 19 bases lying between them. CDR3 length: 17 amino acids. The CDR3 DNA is TGTGCCAGCAGTTTGTTCAGCCCAGGGGTTCTGAATTCACCCCTCCACTTT. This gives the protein CASSLFSPGVLNSPLHF.

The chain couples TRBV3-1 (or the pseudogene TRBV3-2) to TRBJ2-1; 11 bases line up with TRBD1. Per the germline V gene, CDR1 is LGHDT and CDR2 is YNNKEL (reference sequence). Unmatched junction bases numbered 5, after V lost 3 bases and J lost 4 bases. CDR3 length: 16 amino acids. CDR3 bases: TGTGCCAGCAGCCAGATCGGGGACAGGGGGTACAATGAGCAGTTCTTC. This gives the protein CASSQIGDRGYNEQFF.

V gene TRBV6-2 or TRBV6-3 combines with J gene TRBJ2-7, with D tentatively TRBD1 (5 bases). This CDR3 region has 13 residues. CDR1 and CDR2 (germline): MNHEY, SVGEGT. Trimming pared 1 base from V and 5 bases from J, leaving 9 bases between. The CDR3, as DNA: TGTGCCAGCAGTTACTATCCAGGGAACGAGCAGTACTTC. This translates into CASSYYPGNEQYF.

The CDR3 region is CATSDLVGAGEGLDTQYF. The CDR3 nucleotides read TGTGCCACCAGTGATTTGGTTGGTGCGGGAGAAGGGTTAGATACGCAGTATTTT. The chain carries TRBV24-1 and TRBJ2-3; 7 positions match TRBD2. The junction had 13 bases not matched to a gene; V was cut back by 0 bases and J by 5 bases. This CDR3 contains 18 residues. The germline V gene encodes CDR1 KGHDR and CDR2 SFDVKD.

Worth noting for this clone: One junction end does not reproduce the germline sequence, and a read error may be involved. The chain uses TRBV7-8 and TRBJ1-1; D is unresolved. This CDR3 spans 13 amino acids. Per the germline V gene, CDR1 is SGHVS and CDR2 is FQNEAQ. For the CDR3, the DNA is TGTGCCAGCAGCCTAGCCTCTCTCACTGAAGCTTTCTTT. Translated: CASSLASLTEAFF.

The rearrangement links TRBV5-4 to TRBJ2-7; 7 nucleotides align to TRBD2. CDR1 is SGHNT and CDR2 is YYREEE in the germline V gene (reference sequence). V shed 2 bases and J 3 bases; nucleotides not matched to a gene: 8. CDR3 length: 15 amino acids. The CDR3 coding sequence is TGTGCCAGCAGCTTTGAAGCGGGGTCGCGCTACGAGCAGTACTTC. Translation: CASSFEAGSRYEQYF.

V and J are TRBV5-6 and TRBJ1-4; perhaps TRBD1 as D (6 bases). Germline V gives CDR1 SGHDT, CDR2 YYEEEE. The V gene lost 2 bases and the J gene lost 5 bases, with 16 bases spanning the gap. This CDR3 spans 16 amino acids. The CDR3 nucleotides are TGTGCCAGCAGCTTACTAGGGGAACAGGGCAATGAAAAACTGTTTTTT. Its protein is CASSLLGEQGNEKLFF.

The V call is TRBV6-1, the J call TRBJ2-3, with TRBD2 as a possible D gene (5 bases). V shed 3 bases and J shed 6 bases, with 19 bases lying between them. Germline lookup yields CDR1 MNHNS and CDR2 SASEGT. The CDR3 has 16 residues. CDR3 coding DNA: TGTGCCAGCAGTGAGGAGACTACACCTAACCTTGATACGCAGTATTTT. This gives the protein CASSEETTPNLDTQYF.